The clone carrying this T cell receptor (beta chain) was recorded at least ten times. This record comes from a study of regulatory T cells in long-lasting Graves disease. Both iRepertoire HTBI primers and Arm-PCR of CDR3 regions were used to build the TCR beta libraries. TCRdb called the multiplex PCR reads again in MiXCR, with one record for every CDR3 protein. The sample has 450,000 to 650,000 distinct CDR3 sequences; approximately 16% are singletons. Sample time point: newly diagnosed GD, antithyroid drugs for less than 3 months. Construction of the TCR library relied on RNA isolated from PBMCs. The same sample was also studied in work on T cells in Graves' hyperthyroidism and ophthalmopathy. This second study notes: Clonotypes that were expanded in thyroid above 0.001 mostly appeared in blood too.

The sample in question was peripheral blood mononuclear cells (PBMCs), obtained at new diagnosis, from a patient treated with antithyroid drugs. This TCR came from a woman aged 35-65 years with Graves disease.

The CDR3 region is CSASSRLAGGADTQYF. CDR3 DNA sequence: TGCAGTGCTAGCTCTCGGCTAGCGGGTGGAGCAGATACGCAGTATTTT. The chain joins TRBV20-1 to TRBJ2-3; 8 bases fit TRBD2. The CDR3 runs 16 residues. V lost 3 bases, J lost 4 bases, and 12 bases stayed unmatched. The germline CDR1 and CDR2 sequences are DFQATT and SNEGSKA (reference sequence).